The present T cell receptor beta chain was sequenced within a study of OX40 agonist ivuxolimab in advanced cancers. Study-wide context: In this cohort, patients received ivuxolimab, an agonistic anti-OX40 (CD134) antibody. Hepatocellular carcinoma, melanoma, renal cell or head and neck cancer affected the dose-escalation patients.

Findings and caveats of the study: At doses 0.1 to 3.0 mg/kg, CD4+ and CD8+ clones expanded.

This table comes from immunoSEQ multiplex PCR, and its TCRdb copy is limited to in-frame clones, with some not included. The sample consists of tens of thousands of clones, about 92% of them appearing once. CDR1 and CDR2 from the germline V gene are SEHNR and FQNEAQ (reference sequence). The V end was cut by 1 base, the J end by 13 bases, with 16 bases between. This CDR3 comprises 13 residues. Comments on this clone: Its specificity is not known.

The sequence derives from an adult with an advanced solid tumor such as melanoma, head and neck, liver or kidney cancer. This specimen was CD4+ or CD8+ T cells sorted from blood, taken in a trial of the OX40 agonist ivuxolimab. This rearrangement joins TRBV7-9 to TRBJ1-2, with D hard to call. In nucleotides, the CDR3 is TGTGCCAGCAGCTTAGTGGCAGAAGTGGCGATCACCTTC. This sequence encodes CASSLVAEVAITF.